What follows are 21 T cell receptor beta chains derived from one specimen sequenced in a study of tissue T cells after allogeneic stem cell transplantation. Time point described: mouse harvest day 7 after allogeneic transplant. Tail vein injection delivered 10^7 T-cell-depleted bone marrow cells and 10^6 splenic CD5+ T cells. The table came from immunoSEQ multiplex PCR; TCRdb's copy has only in-frame clones and leaves some out. The repertoire holds around 7,000 clones, with just under 50% as singletons. Sequenced input: lymph node tissue. These receptors were taken from a female BALB/c mouse given C57BL/6 T cells with graft-versus-host disease after an allogeneic hematopoietic cell transplant.

This clone was observed once. Gene names and germline match the mouse. The read falls 1 residue short of the CDR3 end, and the missing part is taken from the germline J gene. The rearrangement links TRBV12-1 to TRBJ2-3; no definite D call. This CDR3 is 13 amino acids long. Looked up from germline, CDR1 is SGHSN and CDR2 is HYEKVE. V was pared by 0 bases and J by 0 bases, with 3 bases between. The CDR3 DNA, read in part, is TGTGCCAGCTCTCTCTGTAGTGCAGAAACGCTGTAT. The encoded protein is CASSLCSAETLY. The whole CDR3 region reads CASSLCSAETLYF.

Points on this clone: The gene names here belong to mouse. The observed sequence ends 1 residue before the CDR3 terminus, with the missing tail filled in from the germline J gene. The gene calls are TRBV12-1 and TRBJ1-3, with D uncertain. Germline values: CDR1 SGHSN, CDR2 HYEKVE. The V end lost 0 bases, the J end lost 0 bases, and 5 bases lay between the germline ends. This CDR3 region has 14 residues. CDR3: CASSLANSGNTLYF. The DNA read from the CDR3 is TGTGCCAGCTCTCTCGCCAATTCTGGAAATACGCTCTAT.

To note about this clone: Gene names denote mouse genes. Read data end 1 residue before the CDR3 end; the end is taken from the germline J gene. V and J are TRBV2 and TRBJ2-2; TRBD2 aligns across 8 bases. CDR1 is LGHNA, CDR2 YSYQKL, per germline. The CDR3 sequence is 15 residues long. Trimming removed 0 bases from V and 3 bases from J; junction bases left unmatched: 0. The CDR3 region is CASSQEGGHTGQLYF. CDR3 DNA (partial): TGTGCCAGCAGCCAAGAGGGGGGGCACACCGGGCAGCTCTAC.

On this clone: The gene symbols are mouse symbols. The CDR3 end falls 1 residue outside the read, so it is completed with the germline J gene. The chain is built from TRBV2 and TRBJ2-7; 9 bases agree with TRBD2. This CDR3 spans 15 amino acids. In germline, CDR1 is LGHNA, CDR2 YSYQKL. V was clipped by 0 bases and J by 1 base; unmatched bases: 1. The sequenced part of the CDR3 DNA is TGTGCCAGCAGCCAAGATACTGGGGGGTCCTATGAACAGTAC. It specifies CASSQDTGGSYEQY. The entire CDR3 sequence reads CASSQDTGGSYEQYF.

This clone was picked up a small number of times. Each gene name is a mouse one. The sequence runs out 1 residue before the end of the CDR3; the remainder is reconstructed from the germline J gene. The rearrangement uses TRBV3 and TRBJ2-3, with 10 positions matching TRBD2. Germline V gene sequence: CDR1 SNHLY, CDR2 FYNGKV (reference sequence). The CDR3 has 15 residues. V gave up 1 base and J gave up 4 bases; unmatched junction bases: 2. This CDR3 is CASSLVWGGTETLYF. CDR3 DNA, as far as it was read: TGTGCCAGCAGCTTAGTCTGGGGGGGCACAGAAACGCTGTAT.

On this clone itself: Germline and genes: mouse. The read ends 1 residue early relative to the CDR3; the germline J gene fills the gap. The chain is built from TRBV15 and TRBJ1-3; D might be TRBD1 (6 bases). This CDR3 contains 14 residues. Per germline, CDR1 SGHND and CDR2 FRSKSL. Deletions cut 4 bases from V and 3 bases from J, with 10 bases between. The CDR3 sequence: CASSWGTLGNTLYF. CDR3 bases read: TGTGCCAGCAGTTGGGGGACACTTGGAAATACGCTCTAT.

About this clone: Gene names follow the mouse nomenclature. The read comes to an end 1 residue before the CDR3 does, leaving the germline J gene to fill in the end. The rearrangement links TRBV15 to TRBJ2-4; 8 bases align to TRBD1. Looked up from germline, CDR1 is SGHND and CDR2 is FRSKSL. The junction had 5 bases not matched to a gene; V was cut back by 6 bases and J by 0 bases. The CDR3 extends over 15 amino acids. The DNA read from the CDR3 is TGTGCCAGCAGACGACAGGGGAGAAGTCAAAACACCTTGTAC. It yields the protein CASRRQGRSQNTLY. The full CDR3 reads CASRRQGRSQNTLYF.

This clone has just a few counts. Genes and germline are mouse. The read ends 1 residue early relative to the CDR3; the germline J gene fills the gap. V usage is TRBV26 and J usage is TRBJ2-7; D call uncertain. Trimming pared 0 bases from V and 0 bases from J, leaving 6 bases between. CDR3 length: 14 residues. Germline values: CDR1 KGHPV, CDR2 FQNQEV (reference sequence). The CDR3 DNA, read in part, is TGTGCCAGCAGTCTGTCGCAAATCTCCTATGAACAGTAC. Encoded protein: CASSLSQISYEQY. The whole CDR3 reads CASSLSQISYEQYF.

Details on this clone: Genes and germline are mouse. The read finishes 1 residue shy of the CDR3 end, and the germline J gene is used to complete it. The chain recombines TRBV26 with TRBJ2-3; possible D gene TRBD1, 6 bases. CDR3 length: 15 residues. Trimming shortened V by 4 bases and J by 0 bases, and 11 bases separated the two germline ends. Per germline, CDR1 KGHPV and CDR2 FQNQEV (reference sequence). CDR3 region: CASSPGTTSAETLYF. Incomplete CDR3 DNA: TGTGCCAGCAGTCCCGGGACAACTAGTGCAGAAACGCTGTAT.

In its sample, this clone is medium-sized. The listed genes are named as in mouse. The read stops 1 residue short of the end of the CDR3; the missing end is completed from the germline J gene. The chain combines TRBV16 with TRBJ1-4; D call uncertain. The V gene lost 1 base and the J gene lost 7 bases, with 1 base spanning the gap. From germline, CDR1 is SGHSA and CDR2 FRNQAP. The CDR3 sequence is 11 residues long. This chain's CDR3 is CASSLGERLFF. The CDR3 bases that were read are TGTGCAAGCAGCTTAGGCGAAAGATTATTT.

A remark on this clone: Genes and germline are mouse. The read stops 1 residue short of the end of the CDR3; the missing end is completed from the germline J gene. V is TRBV31 and J is TRBJ1-2; 9 positions match TRBD1. V lost 1 base and J lost 4; bases outside the gene matches: 4. This CDR3 region has 14 residues. From germline, CDR1 is GKSSPN and CDR2 SITVG. CDR3 bases read: TGTGCCTGGAGTCACAGGGGGCGCGCCTCCGACTACACC. Translated: CAWSHRGRASDYT. The CDR3 as a whole reads CAWSHRGRASDYTF.

As regards this clone: Gene labels here are mouse ones. Sequencing ends 1 residue short of the CDR3 end; the germline J gene provides the rest. V gene TRBV13-3 combines with J gene TRBJ2-4; D is perhaps TRBD1 (6 bases). This CDR3 has 14 residues. Germline-derived CDR1 and CDR2 are NNHDY and SYVADS. V lost 3 bases, J lost 5 bases, and 13 bases lay in between. The CDR3 spells CASSVRDKLNTLYF. The covered CDR3 bases are TGTGCCAGCAGTGTCCGGGACAAACTAAACACCTTGTAC.

Note on this clone: Gene names follow the mouse nomenclature. Other DNA sequences from this sample encode an identical CDR3 as well. Partial CDR3 DNA: TGCACCTGCAGTGGGACAGCATCGCCCCTCTAC. The encoded protein is CTCSGTASPLY. The full CDR3 sequence reads CTCSGTASPLYF. The V gene is TRBV1, the J gene TRBJ1-6; D is perhaps TRBD1 (6 bases). The CDR3 is cut off 1 residue early in the read; its end comes from the germline J gene. TRBJ1-6 is recorded as an ORF, its role being uncertain. The germline V and J ends were trimmed by 4 bases and 10 bases, with 8 bases remaining between them. Germline CDR1 and CDR2: NSQYPW and LRSPGD (reference sequence). The CDR3 has 12 amino acids.

This clone was observed a handful of times. Gene names and germline match the mouse. The CDR3 end lies 1 residue beyond the end of the read and is filled in from the germline J gene. J is TRBJ1-4 and V is TRBV26; perhaps TRBD1 as D (6 bases). Germline lookup yields CDR1 KGHPV and CDR2 FQNQEV (reference sequence). Trimming cost V 8 bases and J 3 bases, with 13 bases left between them. This CDR3 is built from 14 residues. The CDR3 here is CASGWGHPNERLFF. The part of the CDR3 DNA that was read is TGTGCCAGCGGCTGGGGACACCCCAACGAAAGATTATTT.

This clone was seen a handful of times. Mouse germline and gene names are used. From the germline J gene comes the end of the CDR3, since the read stops 1 residue before it. This rearrangement joins TRBV3 to TRBJ2-4; 8 nucleotides line up with TRBD1. Germline V gene data show CDR1 as SNHLY and CDR2 as FYNGKV (reference sequence). The CDR3 contains 14 residues. J lost 3 bases, V lost 5 bases, and 4 bases had no gene match. The DNA read from the CDR3 is TGTGCCAGCAGCCTTGACAGGGGACAAAACACCTTGTAC. As protein: CASSLDRGQNTLY. The full CDR3 protein reads CASSLDRGQNTLYF.

With respect to this clone: Genes and germline come from the mouse. The DNA ends 1 residue before the CDR3 does, and the rest of the CDR3 is filled in from the germline J gene. The chain is built from TRBV12-2 and TRBJ2-3; 7 bases agree with TRBD1. Germline assignment: CDR1 SGHLS and CDR2 HYDKME. V shed 0 bases, J shed 2 bases, and the junction held 4 bases outside the gene matches. CDR3 size: 15 residues. The covered CDR3 bases are TGTGCCAGCTCTCTCGGGACAGCCTTTGCAGAAACGCTGTAT. It codes for CASSLGTAFAETLY. The CDR3 in full is CASSLGTAFAETLYF.

About this clone itself: Gene names denote mouse genes. The CDR3 end lies 1 residue beyond the end of the read and is filled in from the germline J gene. The J gene is TRBJ1-1, the V gene TRBV4; no clear D gene. Trimming shortened V by 7 bases and J by 1 base, and 7 bases separated the two germline ends. This CDR3 comprises 12 residues. CDR1 is LGHDT, CDR2 YNNKQL, per germline (reference sequence). Incomplete CDR3 DNA: TGTGCCAGCACACGACAAAACACAGAAGTCTTC. Translating it yields CASTRQNTEVF. The entire CDR3 is CASTRQNTEVFF.

A note on this clone: Gene names refer to mouse genes. With the read ending 1 residue before the CDR3 end, the germline J gene is used to fill in that end. This chain links TRBV5 with TRBJ2-4; 8 bases line up with TRBD1. J gave up 5 bases and V 4 bases, and 2 bases lay outside the gene matches. The CDR3 is 13 amino acids. Germline values: CDR1 LGHNA, CDR2 YNLKQL (reference sequence). CDR3 bases read: TGTGCCAGCAGCCCACAGGGGGGAAACACCTTGTAC. Translating gives CASSPQGGNTLY. The whole CDR3 region reads CASSPQGGNTLYF.

This clone turned up a few times. All gene names here are mouse names. The CDR3 end falls 1 residue outside the read, so it is completed with the germline J gene. The chain has TRBV19 and TRBJ1-2; 8 bases map to TRBD1. The CDR3 spans 15 residues. The germline CDR1 and CDR2 sequences are FNHDT and SITEND (reference sequence). J gave up 0 bases and V 1 base, and 2 bases lay outside the gene matches. Partial CDR3 DNA: TGTGCCAGCAGTATAATGGGACAGGCAAACTCCGACTACACC. Its protein product is CASSIMGQANSDYT. The whole CDR3 reads CASSIMGQANSDYTF. Based on the CDR3 plus reference TRBV19 and TRBJ1-2, the full variable domain is GGIITQTPKFLIGQEGQKLTLKCQQNFNHDTMYWYRQDSGKGLRLIYYSITENDLQKGDLSEGYDASREKKSSFSLTVTSAQKNEMAVFLCASSIMGQANSDYTFGSGTRLLVI.

Note on this clone: Gene names and germline match the mouse. The read is 1 residue too short to cover the CDR3 end, so that end is filled in from the germline J gene. This chain uses TRBV16 with TRBJ2-7; 8 bases agree with TRBD2. Germline-derived CDR1 and CDR2 are SGHSA and FRNQAP. With V trimmed by 3 bases and J by 0 bases, 1 base remained unmatched. The CDR3 totals 14 residues. CDR3 DNA, as far as it was read: TGTGCAAGCAGCTTTACTGGGGGCTCCTATGAACAGTAC. Its translation is CASSFTGGSYEQY. The entire CDR3 reads CASSFTGGSYEQYF.

A note on this clone: Gene names are mouse gene names. The read ends 1 residue early relative to the CDR3; the germline J gene fills the gap. The rearrangement joins TRBV3 to TRBJ1-1, with a tentative D call TRBD1 (5 bases). The CDR3 covers 12 residues. V was shortened by 6 bases and J by 0 bases, with 5 bases between the two germline ends. Germline V gene sequence: CDR1 SNHLY, CDR2 FYNGKV (reference sequence). CDR3 sequence: CASRTANTEVFF. The DNA read from the CDR3 is TGTGCCAGCAGGACAGCAAACACAGAAGTCTTC.